Below are 21 T cell receptor beta chains sequenced from a single sample in a study of blood T cell repertoires in COVID-19. Libraries were prepared by immunoSEQ multiplex PCR; TCRdb keeps only in-frame clonotypes and omits some of them. Of approximately 100,000 clones listed, about 80% were seen once; the top ten hold under 15%. The sample taken for sequencing was peripheral blood. The receptors originated from a human donor in a cohort sampled during active or convalescent COVID-19.

The V gene is TRBV18, the J gene TRBJ1-4; D gene uncertain. Deletions cut 3 bases from V and 5 bases from J, with 10 bases between. This CDR3 comprises 14 residues. Germline V gives CDR1 KGHSH, CDR2 LQKENI. The CDR3 spells CASSPTDGNEKLFF. CDR3 bases: TGTGCCAGCTCACCCACCGACGGGAATGAAAAACTGTTTTTT.

The V and J genes are TRBV6-2 or TRBV6-3 and TRBJ2-1; 7 nucleotides agree with TRBD1. V was pared by 6 bases and J by 0 bases, with 5 bases of the junction left unmatched. The CDR3 runs to 15 residues. Germline CDR1 MNHEY, CDR2 SVGEGT. The CDR3 sequence is CASSNRQGSYNEQFF. CDR3 bases: TGTGCCAGCAGCAACCGACAGGGCTCCTACAATGAGCAGTTCTTC.

The chain combines TRBV24-1 with TRBJ1-5; D is undetermined. The V gene's germline CDR1 is KGHDR and CDR2 SFDVKD. The V end lost 0 bases, the J end lost 4 bases, and 6 bases lay between the germline ends. The CDR3 has 14 residues. The CDR3 is CATSDLSGNQPQHF. The CDR3 DNA sequence: TGTGCCACCAGTGATTTGAGCGGAAATCAGCCCCAGCATTTT.

The rearrangement links TRBV7-2 to TRBJ1-2, with no clear D. Looked up from germline, CDR1 is SGHTA and CDR2 is FQGNSA. The CDR3 is made up of 15 amino acids. The V end was cut by 1 base, the J end by 4 bases, with 13 bases between. This CDR3 reads CASSLGVGQPYGYTF. In DNA form, the CDR3 reads TGTGCCAGCAGCTTAGGTGTTGGGCAGCCCTATGGCTACACCTTC.

The rearrangement uses TRBV12-2 and TRBJ1-2; the listed D gene, TRBD1, was not tested against the DNA. TRBV12-2 is given as a pseudogene. The CDR3 length is 13 residues. The CDR3 sequence: CALTGPAYYGYTF. For the CDR3, the DNA is TGTGCACTAACAGGGCCCGCTTACTATGGCTACACCTTC.

J is TRBJ1-1 and V is TRBV10-2; TRBD1 is a possible D gene (6 bases). V was cut by 1 base and J by 0 bases, with 12 bases left in between. The CDR3 extends over 16 amino acids. Germline assignment: CDR1 WSHSY and CDR2 SAAADI. The CDR3 DNA reads as TGCGCCAGCAGTGAGTTAGGGACACGCATGAACACTGAAGCTTTCTTT. Encoded protein: CASSELGTRMNTEAFF.

This clone was detected a few times. The chain carries TRBV7-9 and TRBJ1-1, with no clear D. Looked up from germline, CDR1 is SEHNR and CDR2 is FQNEAQ (reference sequence). This CDR3 has 15 residues. The V end was cut by 5 bases, the J end by 5 bases, with 18 bases between. The CDR3 nucleotides are TGTGCCAGCAGCGGTCCTGAGCGGTGGGGAACTGAAGCTTTCTTT. This encodes CASSGPERWGTEAFF.

The V gene is TRBV19, the J gene TRBJ1-1; a possible D gene is TRBD1 (5 bases). The CDR3 contains 14 residues. Deletions cut 7 bases from V and 6 bases from J, with 18 bases between. Germline loops: CDR1 LNHDA, CDR2 SQIVND (reference sequence). DNA of the CDR3: TGTGCCAGTACCCCCCGGGGGGGAGCATCTGAAGCTTTCTTT. Amino acids: CASTPRGGASEAFF.

The chain links TRBV6-2 or TRBV6-3 to TRBJ1-5; 10 nucleotides line up with TRBD1. The length of the CDR3 is 19 residues. V lost 2 bases to trimming and J lost 5 bases; unmatched junction nucleotides: 15. Looked up from germline, CDR1 is MNHEY and CDR2 is SVGEGT. CDR3 DNA sequence: TGTGCCAGCAGTTACCCGGGACAGGGGAATCTCATTGCGGATCAGCCCCAGCATTTT. It specifies CASSYPGQGNLIADQPQHF.

The rearrangement links TRBV4-2 to TRBJ1-4, with 7 bases identical to TRBD1. V was clipped by 0 bases and J by 7 bases; unmatched bases: 14. The CDR3 runs 18 residues. Germline values: CDR1 LGHNA, CDR2 YNFKEQ. The chain's CDR3 is CASSQDLNRGVRGEKLFF. Here the CDR3 DNA reads TGTGCCAGCAGCCAAGATCTCAACAGGGGAGTTCGGGGTGAAAAACTGTTTTTT.

The chain couples TRBV6-1 to TRBJ1-4; a possible D gene is TRBD1 (5 bases). The CDR3 spans 17 residues. Trimming removed 2 bases from V and 0 bases from J, with 13 bases in between. Germline lookup yields CDR1 MNHNS and CDR2 SASEGT. The CDR3 protein is CASSESGRATTNEKLFF. DNA of the CDR3: TGTGCCAGCAGTGAATCGGGCAGGGCTACAACTAATGAAAAACTGTTTTTT.

V gene TRBV3-1 (or the pseudogene TRBV3-2) combines with J gene TRBJ2-2; the match to TRBD1 covers 7 bases. The ends lost 3 bases at V and 5 bases at J; junction bases unmatched: 3. The CDR3 length is 14 residues. Per the germline V gene, CDR1 is LGHDT and CDR2 is YNNKEL (reference sequence). CDR3 DNA: TGTGCCAGCAGCCACCAGGACAGGACCGGGGAGCTGTTTTTT. It encodes CASSHQDRTGELFF.

This clone was found once. The gene calls are TRBV28 and TRBJ1-5, with 12 bases fitting TRBD1. The CDR3 has 16 residues. CDR1 is MDHEN and CDR2 is SYDVKM in the germline V gene. Germline trimming cut 4 bases from V and 7 bases from J; bases unmatched to any gene: 8. The CDR3 DNA reads as TGTGCCAGCAGTTCTTCCGGGACAGGGGGCAGACAGCCCCAGCATTTT. Its protein product is CASSSSGTGGRQPQHF.

The chain carries TRBV11-2 and TRBJ1-1; D call uncertain. The CDR3 runs 15 residues. The V end lost 7 bases, the J end lost 0 bases, and 15 bases lay between the germline ends. Per germline, CDR1 SGHAT and CDR2 FQNNGV. The CDR3 loop reads CASKLAVGMNTEAFF. CDR3 DNA sequence: TGTGCCAGCAAACTGGCGGTGGGTATGAACACTGAAGCTTTCTTT. Full variable domain (missing parts from reference TRBV11-2 and TRBJ1-1): EAGVAQSPRYKIIEKRQSVAFWCNPISGHATLYWYQQILGQGPKLLIQFQNNGVVDDSQLPKDRFSAERLKGVDSTLKIQPAKLEDSAVYLCASKLAVGMNTEAFFGQGTRLTVV.

There are a few counts of this clone. The chain combines TRBV4-3 with TRBJ2-7; 7 bases agree with TRBD1. The germline CDR1 and CDR2 sequences are LGHNA and YSLEER. The V and J ends lost 4 bases and 8 bases, in that order; junction bases with no gene match: 8. The length of the CDR3 is 13 residues. The CDR3 DNA sequence: TGCGCCAGCAGCCCTCGACAGGGTGGCAAGCAGTACTTC. Its translation is CASSPRQGGKQYF.

The sample holds one count of this clone. The V and J genes are TRBV7-9 and TRBJ1-1, with D tentatively TRBD1 (5 bases). This CDR3 spans 15 amino acids. The ends were cut back, 3 bases at V and 4 bases at J, with 15 bases in the middle. Germline CDR1 is SEHNR and CDR2 is FQNEAQ (reference sequence). CDR3 residues: CASSLDTGGTTEAFF. The CDR3, as DNA: TGTGCCAGCAGCTTGGACACCGGGGGTACCACTGAAGCTTTCTTT.

The CDR3: CASSLTYLTKNIQYF. The CDR3 DNA sequence: TGCGCCAGCAGCCTAACTTATCTTACCAAAAACATTCAGTACTTC. V and J are TRBV5-1 and TRBJ2-4, with D unresolved. The germline V gene has CDR1 SGHRS and CDR2 YFSETQ. The CDR3 runs 15 residues. Trimming removed 4 bases from V and 2 bases from J, with 13 bases in between. Full variable domain (rest looked up from reference TRBV5-1 and TRBJ2-4): KAGVTQTPRYLIKTRGQQVTLSCSPISGHRSVSWYQQTPGQGLQFLFEYFSETQRNKGNFPGRFSGRQFSNSRSEMNVSTLELGDSALYLCASSLTYLTKNIQYFGAGTRLSVL.

In DNA, the CDR3 is TGTGCCAGCAGCTTATTCCCAGGGGACACTGAAGCTTTCTTT. Translated, it gives CASSLFPGDTEAFF. The V and J genes are TRBV11-2 and TRBJ1-1, with a tentative D call TRBD1 (6 bases). CDR3 length: 14 residues. Trimming left V 2 bases short and J 3 bases short, with 10 bases between. In germline, CDR1 is SGHAT, CDR2 FQNNGV. Together with reference TRBV11-2 and TRBJ1-1, the CDR3 gives the full variable domain: EAGVAQSPRYKIIEKRQSVAFWCNPISGHATLYWYQQILGQGPKLLIQFQNNGVVDDSQLPKDRFSAERLKGVDSTLKIQPAKLEDSAVYLCASSLFPGDTEAFFGQGTRLTVV.

The CDR3, as DNA: TGTGCTAGCGTAAAAGACAGCCCAACACTGGGCTACACCTTC. Translation: CASVKDSPTLGYTF. The chain combines TRBV12-5 with TRBJ1-2; TRBD1 might be the D (5 bases). Germline CDR1 is LGHNT and CDR2 is FRNRAP. This CDR3 comprises 14 residues. Trimming pared 9 bases from V and 8 bases from J, leaving 22 bases between. Combining the CDR3 with reference TRBV12-5 and TRBJ1-2 gives the whole variable domain DARVTQTPRHKVTEMGQEVTMRCQPILGHNTVFWYRQTMMQGLELLAYFRNRAPLDDSGMPKDRFSAEMPDATLATLKIQPSEPRDSAVYFCASVKDSPTLGYTFGSGTRLTVV.

As DNA, the CDR3 is TGTGCCAGCAGCTTAGCGGGGGCAGCGACCCAGCCCCAGCATTTT. It is translated as CASSLAGAATQPQHF. The chain links TRBV7-9 to TRBJ1-5; perhaps TRBD1 as D (6 bases). V was shortened by 0 bases and J by 7 bases, with 13 bases between the two germline ends. Germline lookup yields CDR1 SEHNR and CDR2 FQNEAQ (reference sequence). The CDR3 consists of 15 residues.

The chain employs TRBV6-5 and TRBJ2-2, with a possible D match to TRBD2 (5 bases). Germline CDR1 reads MNHEY; CDR2 reads SVGAGI. The CDR3 contains 14 residues. V was trimmed by 5 bases and J by 1 base, leaving 8 bases between them. CDR3 nucleotide sequence: TGTGCCAGCAGTAGCGGCTGGAACACCGGGGAGCTGTTTTTT. Translation gives CASSSGWNTGELFF.